Below are 27 T cell receptor beta chains sequenced from a single sample in a study of cytomegalovirus exposure and HLA in healthy donors. The PCR used 60 Vbeta and 13 Jbeta primers. Sequencing used immunoSEQ multiplex PCR; TCRdb keeps in-frame clones, though not all of them. The table shows about 130,000 clones, with roughly 69% occurring only once. Material: PBMCs. Source of these receptors: a human donor in good health.

There are a few counts of this clone. This chain joins TRBV7-8 and TRBJ1-2, with 8 bases that match TRBD1. With 5 bases clipped from V and 4 bases from J, the junction kept 6 bases outside the gene matches. The CDR3 is made up of 14 amino acids. In germline, CDR1 is SGHVS, CDR2 FQNEAQ. The CDR3 region is CASSLGQVGYGYTF. DNA of the CDR3: TGTGCCAGCAGCCTGGGACAGGTCGGCTATGGCTACACCTTC.

The chain couples TRBV6-1 to TRBJ2-3; 8 bases fit TRBD1. This CDR3 comprises 16 residues. V trimming: 4 bases; J trimming: 4 bases; junction bases outside the gene matches: 10. CDR1 is MNHNS and CDR2 is SASEGT in the germline V gene. The CDR3 nucleotides are TGTGCCAGCAGTGCCCTCTCAGGGGGCATAGCAGATACGCAGTATTTT. Its protein is CASSALSGGIADTQYF.

Concerning this clone itself: A far larger clone is just one base off, so this is likely a read error. This sequence joins TRBV7-9 and TRBJ2-2, with 14 bases identical to TRBD2. CDR1 is SEHNR, CDR2 FQNEAQ, per germline (reference sequence). The CDR3 runs to 18 residues. In DNA, the CDR3 is TGTTCCAGCAGCTTACGACTAGCGGGAGGGCCATGGACCGGGGAGCTGTTTTTT. Translation gives CSSSLRLAGGPWTGELFF.

This clone was counted only a few times. The V gene is TRBV5-1, the J gene TRBJ1-1; tentatively, D is TRBD1 (6 bases). This CDR3 region has 13 residues. Germline CDR1 SGHRS, CDR2 YFSETQ. Deletions cut 1 base from V and 4 bases from J, with 8 bases between. In DNA form, the CDR3 reads TGCGCCAGCAGCTTGACAGGGAGCACTGAAGCTTTCTTT. It yields the protein CASSLTGSTEAFF.

The rearrangement uses TRBV27 and TRBJ2-7; weak D call: TRBD1 (5 bases). Germline V gene lookup returns CDR1 MNHEY and CDR2 SMNVEV (reference sequence). V lost 2 bases to trimming and J lost 3 bases, with 8 bases between them. This CDR3 has 13 amino acids. CDR3 amino acids: CASSLRGNYEQYF. The CDR3 region has the DNA TGTGCCAGCAGTTTAAGGGGAAACTACGAGCAGTACTTC.

The CDR3 sequence: CASSLTPGGSNQPQHF. CDR3 in DNA: TGTGCCAGCAGCTTAACACCCGGGGGTAGCAATCAGCCCCAGCATTTT. The V call is TRBV7-8, the J call TRBJ1-5; the D gene is possibly TRBD1 (5 bases). CDR1 is SGHVS, CDR2 FQNEAQ, per germline. This CDR3 region has 16 residues. V lost 2 bases and J 0 bases, leaving 11 bases between the germline ends.

This clone was observed a handful of times. CDR3 residues: CASSVDSPSYNEQFF. The CDR3 DNA is TGTGCCAGCAGCGTAGATAGTCCCTCCTACAATGAGCAGTTCTTC. The chain is built from TRBV9 and TRBJ2-1, with D unresolved. This CDR3 region has 15 residues. Germline V CDR1 and CDR2: SGDLS, YYNGEE. The V gene lost 0 bases and the J gene lost 0 bases, with 7 bases spanning the gap. The complete variable domain, with remaining parts taken from reference TRBV9 and TRBJ2-1, reads DSGVTQTPKHLITATGQRVTLRCSPRSGDLSVYWYQQSLDQGLQFLIQYYNGEERAKGNILERFSAQQFPDLHSELNLSSLELGDSALYFCASSVDSPSYNEQFFGPGTRLTVL.

This clone was seen only a few times. In DNA, the CDR3 is TGCAGCGTTGGTACCGGGGTAACTGGGGCCAACGTCCTGACTTTC. This translates into CSVGTGVTGANVLTF. The chain employs TRBV29-1 and TRBJ2-6; a weak D match, TRBD2 (5 bases). V was pared by 4 bases and J by 2 bases, with 12 bases between. Germline CDR1 is SQVTM and CDR2 is ANQGSEA. The CDR3 has 15 residues.

This clone appeared a single time. V and J are TRBV28 and TRBJ2-1; D is perhaps TRBD2 (6 bases). Germline CDR1 and CDR2: MDHEN and SYDVKM. V lost 3 bases to trimming and J lost 1 base, with 10 bases between them. The CDR3 is 15 residues long. The CDR3 bases are TGTGCCAGCAGTTTGGGTGGGACTTCCTACAATGAGCAGTTCTTC. This sequence encodes CASSLGGTSYNEQFF.

The chain couples TRBV2 to TRBJ1-5; D gene uncertain. This CDR3 is 15 amino acids long. Germline loops: CDR1 SNHLY, CDR2 FYNNEI. V lost 7 bases and J 4 bases, leaving 17 bases between the germline ends. In DNA, the CDR3 is TGTGCCAGCAAAGGACTCATGGGTCGTAATCAGCCCCAGCATTTT. Encoded protein: CASKGLMGRNQPQHF.

The V call is TRBV5-1, the J call TRBJ2-7; D call uncertain. The V end was cut by 4 bases, the J end by 2 bases, with 13 bases between. The CDR3 loop spans 14 amino acids. The germline gives CDR1 SGHRS, CDR2 YFSETQ. The chain's CDR3 is CASSVDTSAYEQYF. The CDR3 DNA follows: TGCGCCAGCAGCGTAGACACGTCAGCCTACGAGCAGTACTTC.

V and J are TRBV19 and TRBJ1-4, with D unresolved. The germline V and J ends were trimmed by 6 bases and 0 bases, with 17 bases remaining between them. There are 17 residues in the CDR3. Germline-derived CDR1 and CDR2 are LNHDA and SQIVND (reference sequence). The CDR3 sequence is CASRGRNSHATNEKLFF. CDR3 DNA: TGTGCCAGTAGGGGCAGAAACTCCCATGCAACTAATGAAAAACTGTTTTTT.

The chain joins TRBV5-1 to TRBJ2-5; possibly TRBD2 for D (6 bases). The CDR3 contains 16 residues. Germline V gives CDR1 SGHRS, CDR2 YFSETQ. With 6 bases removed from V and 7 bases from J, the gap between germline ends came to 25 bases. The chain's CDR3 is CASTRILATTGGTQYF. As DNA, the CDR3 is TGCGCCAGCACTCGGATCCTAGCGACCACCGGAGGGACCCAGTACTTC.

This rearrangement joins TRBV18 to TRBJ2-1, with a weak D call TRBD1 (5 bases). Germline lookup yields CDR1 KGHSH and CDR2 LQKENI. The CDR3 length is 14 residues. Deletions cut 2 bases from V and 6 bases from J, with 11 bases between. In nucleotides, the CDR3 is TGTGCCAGCTCACCAACGGGCAGGGCCAATGAGCAGTTCTTC. This codes for CASSPTGRANEQFF.

This clone was counted only a few times. The chain couples TRBV10-3 to TRBJ1-2; 8 bases are shared with TRBD1. CDR3 length equals 13 residues. Per germline, CDR1 ENHRY and CDR2 SYGVKD. V lost 5 bases to trimming and J lost 4 bases; unmatched junction nucleotides: 3. The CDR3 coding sequence is TGTGCCATCAGTACTGACAGGGGCTATGGCTACACCTTC. It yields the protein CAISTDRGYGYTF.

V usage is TRBV7-9 and J usage is TRBJ2-1, with TRBD2 matching 10 bases. The CDR3 has 16 amino acids. Looked up from germline, CDR1 is SEHNR and CDR2 is FQNEAQ (reference sequence). The V and J ends lost 1 base and 8 bases, in that order; junction bases with no gene match: 8. CDR3 region: CASSLDRLAGIHEQFF. The DNA for the CDR3 is TGTGCCAGCAGCTTAGACCGACTAGCGGGTATCCATGAGCAGTTCTTC.

This clone was seen a single time. The chain carries TRBV30 and TRBJ1-5; no clear D gene. V was shortened by 2 bases and J by 5 bases, with 10 bases between the two germline ends. This CDR3 is 13 amino acids long. CDR1 GTSNPN and CDR2 SVGIG come from the germline V gene (reference sequence). The CDR3 reads CAWSYGVDQPQHF. The CDR3 bases are TGTGCCTGGAGTTATGGAGTGGATCAGCCCCAGCATTTT.

The chain employs TRBV5-4 and TRBJ2-7, with D tentatively TRBD2 (5 bases). Germline V gene sequence: CDR1 SGHNT, CDR2 YYREEE (reference sequence). Trimming removed 4 bases from V and 3 bases from J, with 14 bases in between. The CDR3 is 14 residues long. Written as DNA, the CDR3 is TGTGCCAGCAGCAATATCGAGGGAGTCTACGAGCAGTACTTC. Translated: CASSNIEGVYEQYF.

This chain uses TRBV7-2 with TRBJ2-5, with TRBD2 matching 7 bases. Losses at the gene ends were 4 bases for V and 5 bases for J; bases not matched to a gene: 16. The CDR3 runs 17 residues. The germline V gene encodes CDR1 SGHTA and CDR2 FQGNSA. CDR3 coding DNA: TGTGCCAGCAGCTCAACCAACGGGTGGGGGGGTGAGGAGACCCAGTACTTC. It specifies CASSSTNGWGGEETQYF.

This chain uses TRBV5-1 with TRBJ2-1; D is unclear. CDR3 length: 13 amino acids. The germline V gene encodes CDR1 SGHRS and CDR2 YFSETQ. Trimming stripped 0 bases from V and 6 bases from J, with 7 bases between. The CDR3 loop is CASSLDPFNEQFF. The DNA for the CDR3 is TGCGCCAGCAGCTTGGATCCCTTCAATGAGCAGTTCTTC.

This clone was seen only a few times. The V and J genes are TRBV19 and TRBJ1-2, with 8 nucleotides matching TRBD1. Germline V CDR1 and CDR2: LNHDA, SQIVND (reference sequence). The CDR3 length is 17 residues. Trimming removed 0 bases from V and 4 bases from J; junction bases left unmatched: 10. CDR3 in DNA: TGTGCCAGTAGTATAGATCGGGGGACAGGAGCGGGCTATGGCTACACCTTC. This encodes CASSIDRGTGAGYGYTF.

The DNA of the CDR3 is TGTGCCAGCAGCCCGTTGGGACAGGTGATCTACGAGCAGTACTTC. Amino acid sequence: CASSPLGQVIYEQYF. The V and J genes are TRBV7-2 and TRBJ2-5, with TRBD1 identical over 8 bases. The assigned J gene may be wrong: the sequence end matches TRBJ2-7 better. CDR3 length equals 15 residues. Germline V CDR1 and CDR2: SGHTA, FQGNSA.

The chain has TRBV7-9 and TRBJ2-5; 10 nucleotides align to TRBD1. Trimming at V came to 5 bases and at J to 4 bases, leaving 13 bases not matched to a gene. This CDR3 has 17 amino acids. The germline V gene encodes CDR1 SEHNR and CDR2 FQNEAQ (reference sequence). The CDR3 region is CASSRVIGTGDGETQYF. CDR3 in DNA: TGTGCCAGCAGCCGCGTCATAGGGACAGGGGACGGAGAGACCCAGTACTTC.

The rearrangement joins TRBV30 to TRBJ2-2, with TRBD1 as a possible D gene (5 bases). CDR3 length: 13 residues. Germline loops: CDR1 GTSNPN, CDR2 SVGIG (reference sequence). V lost 5 bases and J 1 base, leaving 8 bases between the germline ends. The CDR3 is CAWDRLNTGELFF. The CDR3 region has the DNA TGTGCCTGGGACAGACTGAACACCGGGGAGCTGTTTTTT.

J is TRBJ2-3 and V is TRBV11-1; TRBD1 is a possible D gene (6 bases). The CDR3 runs 18 residues. V was trimmed by 5 bases and J by 0 bases, leaving 21 bases between them. Germline V gene lookup returns CDR1 SGHAT and CDR2 FQDESV (reference sequence). CDR3 sequence (DNA): TGTGCCAGCAGCCGCTCCCCGACAGGCTTTTCCAGCACAGATACGCAGTATTTT. This sequence encodes CASSRSPTGFSSTDTQYF.

The genes are TRBV5-6 and TRBJ1-5, with D possibly being TRBD1 (6 bases). CDR1 SGHDT and CDR2 YYEEEE come from the germline V gene. V was trimmed by 5 bases and J by 5 bases, leaving 11 bases between them. The CDR3 totals 13 residues. The CDR3 DNA follows: TGTGCCAGCAGGGTCTGGGGGCATCAGCCCCAGCATTTT. Residues: CASRVWGHQPQHF.

The V call is TRBV10-3, the J call TRBJ2-7, with D possibly matching TRBD1 (5 bases). The CDR3 is 14 residues long. V gave up 4 bases and J gave up 2 bases, with 12 bases separating them. From germline, CDR1 is ENHRY and CDR2 SYGVKD. The CDR3 DNA sequence: TGTGCCATCAGTGCCGGCAGGGCCGCCTACGAGCAGTACTTC. Encoded protein: CAISAGRAAYEQYF.